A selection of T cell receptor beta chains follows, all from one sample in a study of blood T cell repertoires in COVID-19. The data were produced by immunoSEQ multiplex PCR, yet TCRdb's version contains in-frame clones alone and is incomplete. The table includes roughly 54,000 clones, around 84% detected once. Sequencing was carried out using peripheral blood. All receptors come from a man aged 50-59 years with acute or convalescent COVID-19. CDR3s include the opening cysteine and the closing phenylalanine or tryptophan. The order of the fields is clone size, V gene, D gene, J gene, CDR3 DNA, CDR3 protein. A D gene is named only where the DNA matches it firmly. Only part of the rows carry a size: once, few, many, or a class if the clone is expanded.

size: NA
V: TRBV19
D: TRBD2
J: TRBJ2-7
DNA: TGTGCCAGTAGTTGGACTAGCGGGAGGAGCTCCTACGAGCAGTACTTC
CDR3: CASSWTSGRSSYEQYF

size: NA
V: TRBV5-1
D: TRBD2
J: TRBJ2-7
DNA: TGCGCCAGCAGCAAAGGGACTACAAGCTACGAGCAGTACTTC
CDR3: CASSKGTTSYEQYF

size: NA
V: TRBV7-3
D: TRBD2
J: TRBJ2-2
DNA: TGTGCCAGCAGCTTAAGCCCGGGAGGGGCCGGGGAGCTGTTTTTT
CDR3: CASSLSPGGAGELFF

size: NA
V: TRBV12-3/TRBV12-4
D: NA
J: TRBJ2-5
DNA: TGTGCCAGCAGTTTTACTGTAGAGACCCAGTACTTC
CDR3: CASSFTVETQYF

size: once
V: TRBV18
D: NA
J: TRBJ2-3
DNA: TGTGCCAGCTCACCTCCCGGGGCAGATACGCAGTATTTT
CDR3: CASSPPGADTQYF

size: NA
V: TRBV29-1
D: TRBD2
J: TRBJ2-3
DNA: TGCAGCGTGGGGACTAGGTCATCGGATACGCAGTATTTT
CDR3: CSVGTRSSDTQYF

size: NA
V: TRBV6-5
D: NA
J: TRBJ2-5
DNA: TGTGCCAGCAGTTACAGGGGGTTACAAGAGACCCAGTACTTC
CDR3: CASSYRGLQETQYF

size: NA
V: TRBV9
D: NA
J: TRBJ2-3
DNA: TGTGCCAGCAGCGTAGCGCCCGGGGGTGTGGGCACAGATACGCAGTATTTT
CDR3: CASSVAPGGVGTDTQYF

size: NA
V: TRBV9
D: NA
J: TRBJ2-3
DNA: TGTGCCAGCAGCGTACTGGGACTGGCCGAGGCGCAGTATTTT
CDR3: CASSVLGLAEAQYF

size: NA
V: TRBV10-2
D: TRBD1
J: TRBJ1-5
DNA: TGCGCCAGCAGTGCGCTGGGACAGTATAGCAATCAGCCCCAGCATTTT
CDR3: CASSALGQYSNQPQHF

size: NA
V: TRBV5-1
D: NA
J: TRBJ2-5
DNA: TGCGCCAGCAGCTCACATTGGGAGACCCAGTACTTC
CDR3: CASSSHWETQYF

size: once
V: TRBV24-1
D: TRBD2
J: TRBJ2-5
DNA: TGTGCCACCAGTGACATAGCGGGGCTCCGAGAGACCCAGTACTTC
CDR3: CATSDIAGLRETQYF

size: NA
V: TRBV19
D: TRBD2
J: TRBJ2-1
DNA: TGTGCCAGTAGTAGAGGGCTAGCGGGGATAGACAATGAGCAGTTCTTC
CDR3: CASSRGLAGIDNEQFF

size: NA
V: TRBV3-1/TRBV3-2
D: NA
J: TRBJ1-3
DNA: TGTGCCAGCAGCAAGGACAGACCTTCCTCTGGAAACACCATATATTTT
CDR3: CASSKDRPSSGNTIYF

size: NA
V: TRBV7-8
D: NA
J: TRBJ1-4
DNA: TGTGCCAGCAGAAGACAGGATCGCCCTAATGAAAAACTGTTTTTT
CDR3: CASRRQDRPNEKLFF

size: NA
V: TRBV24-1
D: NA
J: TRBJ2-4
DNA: TGTGCCACCAGTGATTTGTGGACTTACAAGCTAGCCAAAAACATTCAGTACTTC
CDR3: CATSDLWTYKLAKNIQYF

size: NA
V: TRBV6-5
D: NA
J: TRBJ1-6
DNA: TGTGCCAGCGGCACAGGGTCGGTTTCACCCCTCCACTTT
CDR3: CASGTGSVSPLHF

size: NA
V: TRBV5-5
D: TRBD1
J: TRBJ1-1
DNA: TGTGCCAGCAGCTGGACAGGGGGCGACACTGAAGCTTTCTTT
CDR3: CASSWTGGDTEAFF

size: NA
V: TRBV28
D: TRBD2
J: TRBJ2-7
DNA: TGTGCCACCCAGCGGGAGATCTACGAGCAGTACTTC
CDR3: CATQREIYEQYF

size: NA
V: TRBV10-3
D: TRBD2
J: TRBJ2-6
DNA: TGTGCCATCGGGAAAGGGCTTAGCGGGGGCTCTGGGGCCAACGTCCTGACTTTC
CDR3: CAIGKGLSGGSGANVLTF

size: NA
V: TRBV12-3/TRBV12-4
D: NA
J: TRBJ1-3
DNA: TGTGCCAGCAGTTTGTGGCGAAACACCATATATTTT
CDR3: CASSLWRNTIYF

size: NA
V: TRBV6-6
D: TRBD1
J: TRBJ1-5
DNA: TGTGCCAGCAGTTACTCCGGGACAGAGAATCAGCCCCAGCATTTT
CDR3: CASSYSGTENQPQHF

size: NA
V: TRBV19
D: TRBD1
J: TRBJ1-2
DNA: TGTGCCAGTAGTCCCCTCTTGGGGACAGCTCACTATGGCTACACCTTC
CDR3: CASSPLLGTAHYGYTF

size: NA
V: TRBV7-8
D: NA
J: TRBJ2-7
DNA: TGTGCCAGCAGCTTAGAGTGGGCCCTCTACGAGCAGTACTTC
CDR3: CASSLEWALYEQYF

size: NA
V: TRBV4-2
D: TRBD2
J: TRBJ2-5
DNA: TGTGCCAGCAGCCACTCACTAGCGGGATTTAAGGAGACCCAGTACTTC
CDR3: CASSHSLAGFKETQYF

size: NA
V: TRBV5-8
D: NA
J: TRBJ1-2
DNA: TGTGCCAGCAGCTTGTACAGGAGGAGGGTAGGGTATGGCTACACCTTC
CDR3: CASSLYRRRVGYGYTF